The present T cell receptor (beta chain) was sequenced within a study of blood T cell repertoires in COVID-19. Generated by immunoSEQ multiplex PCR, the TCRdb table keeps only in-frame clones and is missing some. The data contain some 340,000 clones, less than 90% of them seen just once; the ten biggest clones take up about 4.8%. This CDR3 is 13 amino acids long. The V and J ends lost 6 bases and 11 bases respectively, with 19 bases between them. The germline V gene has CDR1 LNHDA and CDR2 SQIVND (reference sequence). V and J are TRBV19 and TRBJ1-1, with TRBD1 as a possible D gene (5 bases). Specimen: PBMCs or T cells enriched from blood (not recorded which). This sequence was found in a woman aged 45-59 years who had recovered from COVID-19. CDR3 loop: CASSLRDLGPAFF. In DNA, the CDR3 is TGTGCCAGTAGCCTCCGGGACTTAGGTCCGGCTTTCTTT.